This T cell receptor beta chain stems from a study of cytomegalovirus exposure and HLA in healthy donors. While unrecorded immune exposures were likely, the donors were nominally healthy when sampled. Regarding the study as a whole: Presence/absence analyses assumed roughly uniform sequencing depth across donors, which may not hold.

About this clone: Its matching antigen is unknown.

The study ran its PCR with 60 Vbeta and 13 Jbeta primers. Authors' data handling: Approximately 11 million of the roughly 80 million unique TCR beta chains counted in a later analysis were shared. The method was immunoSEQ multiplex PCR; TCRdb's version includes in-frame clones alone and lacks a portion of them. V and J calls and clone size come straight from that table; D and trimming were deduced from the DNA. The data contain about 160,000 clones, approximately 72% of them singletons. Germline assignment: CDR1 LNHDA and CDR2 SQIVND (reference sequence). This CDR3 spans 13 amino acids. Trimming took off 5 bases at V and 1 base at J, with 8 bases between the two ends.

The sequenced material came from PBMCs. The sequence was obtained from a middle-aged man in good health and CMV-seronegative. The chain couples TRBV19 to TRBJ1-1; D remains unclear. This chain's CDR3 is CASSAQKNTEAFF. CDR3 in DNA: TGTGCCAGTAGTGCACAGAAGAACACTGAAGCTTTCTTT.